Listed below are T cell receptor beta chains from one sample, sequenced in a study of blood T cells in healthy people across ages. TCRdb independently ran MiXCR on the 5' RACE reads; one entry per CDR3 protein. The repertoire holds 890,000 or so distinct CDR3 sequences, with around 62% as singletons. The specimen sequenced was blood. The receptors come from a man younger than 40 in good health. Both conserved end residues are part of each CDR3. The D gene is left open where the match is weak. Size values are once, few and many counts, or a class for expanded clones, and some rows have none.

size	D	V	J	CDR3	DNA
few	TRBD2	TRBV7-3	TRBJ2-1	CASSLASGGNNEQFF	TGTGCCAGCAGCTTAGCTAGCGGGGGGAACAATGAGCAGTTCTTC
-	-	TRBV12-3/TRBV12-4	TRBJ2-7	CASSFRWRPYEQYF	TGTGCCAGCAGTTTTAGATGGAGGCCCTACGAGCAGTACTTC
-	-	TRBV4-2	TRBJ2-3	CASSQEQTPTDTQYF	TGTGCCAGCAGCCAAGAACAGACACCCACAGATACGCAGTATTTT
-	TRBD2	TRBV9	TRBJ2-1	CASSSSGVAGGEQFF	TGTGCCAGCAGCTCCAGCGGGGTAGCGGGAGGTGAGCAGTTCTTC
few	-	TRBV12-3/TRBV12-4	TRBJ2-5	CASSFGPAQYF	TGTGCCAGCAGTTTCGGTCCAGCCCAGTACTTC
-	-	TRBV7-3	TRBJ1-1	CASSAPGSTEAFF	TGTGCCAGCAGCGCACCTGGCTCCACTGAAGCTTTCTTT
few	TRBD2	TRBV7-8	TRBJ2-3	CASRPVGGETDTQYF	TGTGCCAGCAGACCGGTCGGGGGGGAGACAGATACGCAGTATTTT
-	TRBD2	TRBV25-1	TRBJ2-3	CASSDSGLADTQYF	TGTGCCAGCAGTGACTCGGGACTAGCAGATACGCAGTATTTT
-	TRBD1	TRBV14	TRBJ1-2	CASGEQGYGYTF	TGTGCCAGCGGGGAACAGGGGTATGGCTACACCTTC
-	TRBD2	TRBV20-1	TRBJ2-7	CSVPTSGKNEQYF	TGCAGTGTTCCTACTAGCGGTAAAAACGAGCAGTACTTC
few	TRBD2	TRBV7-2	TRBJ2-3	CASSLAGRGVTDTQYF	TGTGCCAGCAGCTTAGCCGGGCGGGGGGTCACAGATACGCAGTATTTT
-	-	TRBV12-3/TRBV12-4	TRBJ2-7	CASSLYHPTASYEQYF	TGTGCCAGCAGTCTCTACCACCCGACTGCCTCCTACGAGCAGTACTTC
-	TRBD1	TRBV30	TRBJ2-3	CAWSADRGFTDTQYF	TGTGCCTGGAGTGCGGACAGGGGATTCACAGATACGCAGTATTTT
-	-	TRBV29-1	TRBJ1-1	CSVPHGAEAFF	TGCAGCGTCCCCCATGGGGCTGAAGCTTTCTTT
-	TRBD1	TRBV14	TRBJ2-1	CASSPGTGWSSYNEQFF	TGTGCCAGCAGCCCAGGGACAGGGTGGAGCTCCTACAATGAGCAGTTCTTC
-	-	TRBV10-3	TRBJ2-3	CAISFKASSTDTQYF	TGTGCCATCAGTTTTAAAGCGTCTAGCACAGATACGCAGTATTTT
-	-	TRBV20-1	TRBJ1-6	CSASFSESYNSPLHF	TGCAGTGCTAGTTTTAGTGAATCCTATAATTCACCCCTCCACTTT
-	TRBD2	TRBV29-1	TRBJ2-7	CSGSGTSSYEQYF	TGCAGCGGCTCCGGGACTAGCTCCTACGAGCAGTACTTC
-	TRBD2	TRBV9	TRBJ2-7	CASSVNSGATYEQYF	TGTGCCAGCAGCGTGAACAGCGGGGCTACCTACGAGCAGTACTTC
-	TRBD2	TRBV20-1	TRBJ2-5	CSTRDPERGGQETQYF	TGCAGTACTAGAGATCCTGAGCGGGGGGGCCAAGAGACCCAGTACTTC
-	TRBD1	TRBV6-2/TRBV6-3	TRBJ1-1	CASSYKTGYRTEAFF	TGTGCCAGCAGTTACAAGACAGGGTATAGGACTGAAGCTTTCTTT
once	TRBD2	TRBV6-2/TRBV6-3	TRBJ2-1	CASQLRRAGGYYNEQFF	TGTGCCAGCCAACTGAGGAGAGCGGGGGGGTACTACAATGAGCAGTTCTTC
-	-	TRBV2	TRBJ2-3	CASRGLPQDTQYF	TGTGCCAGCAGGGGACTCCCGCAGGATACGCAGTATTTT
once	-	TRBV2	TRBJ2-7	CASSLGDQGFDEQYF	TGTGCCAGCAGTCTCGGGGACCAGGGGTTCGACGAGCAGTACTTC
-	-	TRBV29-1	TRBJ1-2	CSVVGGTSGGYTF	TGCAGCGTTGTTGGGGGGACGTCGGGTGGCTACACCTTC
-	-	TRBV6-5	TRBJ1-6	CASTVQGINSPLHF	TGTGCCAGCACCGTACAGGGCATAAATTCACCCCTCCACTTT
few	-	TRBV18	TRBJ2-1	CASSPVRKGSNEQFF	TGTGCCAGCTCACCAGTGCGGAAGGGATCCAATGAGCAGTTCTTC
-	TRBD1	TRBV28	TRBJ1-2	CASSPAGTGDYGYTF	TGTGCCAGCAGTCCAGCGGGGACAGGGGACTATGGCTACACCTTC
few	-	TRBV29-1	TRBJ2-1	CSVEDGAGAYNEQFF	TGCAGCGTTGAAGATGGGGCAGGGGCCTACAATGAGCAGTTCTTC
few	TRBD1	TRBV28	TRBJ2-1	CASSNLQGTYEQFF	TGTGCCAGCAGTAACCTACAGGGGACCTATGAGCAGTTCTTC
few	TRBD1	TRBV7-7	TRBJ1-4	CASSPRTGINEKLFF	TGTGCCAGCAGCCCAAGGACAGGAATAAATGAAAAACTGTTTTTT
-	-	TRBV5-5	TRBJ2-7	CASSLGQSFYEQYF	TGTGCCAGCAGCTTGGGGCAGAGCTTCTACGAGCAGTACTTC
-	TRBD2	TRBV4-3	TRBJ2-5	CASSQGPGDRSRTSGGKETQYF	TGCGCCAGCAGCCAAGGCCCCGGAGACAGGTCTCGGACTAGCGGGGGGAAAGAGACCCAGTACTTC
once	TRBD1	TRBV7-2	TRBJ2-5	CASSLGILTGQTQYF	TGTGCCAGCAGCTTAGGGATCCTGACAGGGCAGACCCAGTACTTC
-	-	TRBV20-1	TRBJ1-1	CSAKQSNTEAFF	TGCAGTGCCAAACAGAGTAACACTGAAGCTTTCTTT
-	-	TRBV29-1	TRBJ2-5	CSVELETQYF	TGCAGCGTTGAACTGGAGACCCAGTACTTC
-	TRBD2	TRBV7-2	TRBJ2-7	CASSSKRGAYEQYF	TGTGCCAGCAGCTCGAAGCGGGGAGCCTACGAGCAGTACTTC
-	-	TRBV6-5	TRBJ1-5	CASSYRGGDQPQHF	TGTGCCAGCAGTTACCGCGGGGGGGATCAGCCCCAGCATTTT
many	-	TRBV12-3/TRBV12-4	TRBJ1-6	CASSLSGDSPLHF	TGTGCCAGCAGTTTATCGGGCGATTCACCCCTCCACTTT
-	-	TRBV3-1	TRBJ1-4	CASSQSEEKLFF	TGTGCCAGCAGCCAATCCGAGGAAAAACTGTTTTTT
-	TRBD1	TRBV5-1	TRBJ2-7	CASSTWDRAAYEQYF	TGCGCCAGCAGCACCTGGGACAGGGCAGCCTACGAGCAGTACTTC
-	TRBD1	TRBV7-2	TRBJ2-7	CASSGRDRGGYEQYF	TGTGCCAGCAGCGGACGGGACAGGGGGGGCTACGAGCAGTACTTC
few	TRBD2	TRBV7-9	TRBJ2-7	CASIRGTSSYEQYF	TGTGCCAGCATCCGCGGGACTAGCTCCTACGAGCAGTACTTC
-	TRBD1	TRBV6-1	TRBJ2-1	CASSDRGRVDEQFF	TGTGCCAGCAGCGACAGGGGTCGTGTTGATGAGCAGTTCTTC
-	-	TRBV10-3	TRBJ2-1	CATARDPDEQFF	TGTGCCACCGCGAGGGACCCGGATGAGCAGTTCTTC
-	-	TRBV12-3/TRBV12-4	TRBJ2-7	CASSLVGGPIGEQYF	TGTGCCAGCAGTTTAGTCGGGGGGCCGATAGGCGAGCAGTACTTC
many	TRBD1	TRBV10-3	TRBJ2-3	CAISESGQGLNTQYF	TGTGCCATCAGTGAGTCTGGACAGGGGCTAAATACGCAGTATTTT
-	-	TRBV29-1	TRBJ1-1	CSVEDLQGTNTEAFF	TGCAGCGTTGAAGATCTTCAGGGGACGAACACTGAAGCTTTCTTT
-	-	TRBV9	TRBJ2-1	CASSVVGLTYNEQFF	TGTGCCAGCAGCGTAGTGGGACTCACCTACAATGAGCAGTTCTTC
-	TRBD1	TRBV29-1	TRBJ1-1	CSVAGGAGNTEAFF	TGCAGCGTAGCAGGGGGCGCGGGGAACACTGAAGCTTTCTTT
few	TRBD1	TRBV5-1	TRBJ2-1	CASSLTGESYNEQFF	TGCGCCAGCAGCTTAACAGGGGAGTCCTACAATGAGCAGTTCTTC
-	-	TRBV5-1	TRBJ2-4	CASSLSREVDIQYF	TGCGCCAGCAGCTTGTCCAGGGAGGTCGACATTCAGTACTTC
-	-	TRBV5-1	TRBJ1-2	CASSLDIGGGHTF	TGCGCCAGCAGCTTGGACATAGGAGGCGGCCACACCTTC
-	-	TRBV20-1	TRBJ1-2	CSAASGLNYGYTF	TGCAGTGCCGCCTCAGGGCTAAACTATGGCTACACCTTC